One and the same sample provided the 30 T cell receptor beta chains below, sequenced in a study of identical twins. One entry per CDR3 protein results from TCRdb running MiXCR on the 5' RACE reads. Of roughly 770,000 distinct CDR3 sequences in the sample, about 18% are singletons; the top ten hold less than 15%. These data are also associated with another study on T cells expressing NK-cell markers.

Input material: PBMCs. The receptors originated from a woman under 30 in good health.

V is TRBV6-5 and J is TRBJ1-2, with a possible D match to TRBD1 (6 bases). CDR3 length: 13 residues. The V gene lost 4 bases and the J gene lost 4 bases, with 10 bases spanning the gap. Germline V gene lookup returns CDR1 MNHEY and CDR2 SVGAGI. The CDR3 spells CASSFTGFYGYTF. CDR3 nucleotides: TGTGCCAGCAGTTTCACAGGGTTCTATGGCTACACCTTC.

This clonotype was seen a few times. In DNA, the CDR3 is TGCGCCAGCAGCTTGGGTTTGGCCCCGGAGCAGTTCTTC. It specifies CASSLGLAPEQFF. The V call is TRBV5-1, the J call TRBJ2-1; D is ambiguous. This CDR3 is 13 amino acids long. Germline CDR1 and CDR2: SGHRS and YFSETQ. Trimming took 0 bases from V and 10 from J, leaving 11 bases between them.

The CDR3 protein is CSAPQFGGGVKNIQYF. CDR3 bases: TGCAGTGCTCCCCAGTTTGGGGGAGGGGTCAAAAACATTCAGTACTTC. The chain combines TRBV20-1 with TRBJ2-4; 7 bases agree with TRBD2. Trimming at V came to 5 bases and at J to 3 bases, leaving 13 bases not matched to a gene. This CDR3 has 16 amino acids. Per the germline V gene, CDR1 is DFQATT and CDR2 is SNEGSKA (reference sequence).

V usage is TRBV11-2 and J usage is TRBJ2-6; 7 bases align to TRBD1. Looked up from germline, CDR1 is SGHAT and CDR2 is FQNNGV. V lost 5 bases to trimming and J lost 9 bases; unmatched junction nucleotides: 10. The CDR3 consists of 15 residues. CDR3: CASSLGTVNLNVLTF. In DNA form, the CDR3 reads TGTGCCAGCAGCCTCGGGACAGTCAATCTCAACGTCCTGACTTTC.

This clonotype was picked up a small number of times. The V and J genes are TRBV6-1 and TRBJ2-1; a weak D match, TRBD2 (6 bases). Germline V gene data show CDR1 as MNHNS and CDR2 as SASEGT. This CDR3 is built from 17 residues. V lost 2 bases, J lost 2 bases, and 16 bases lay in between. The CDR3 loop reads CASSEYGEAVPYNEQFF. CDR3 nucleotides: TGTGCCAGCAGTGAATACGGGGAGGCGGTCCCCTACAATGAGCAGTTCTTC.

The genes are TRBV3-1 and TRBJ2-1; 8 positions match TRBD2. Germline CDR1 is LGHDT and CDR2 is YNNKEL (reference sequence). The CDR3 covers 16 residues. Trimming at V came to 2 bases and at J to 2 bases, leaving 5 bases not matched to a gene. CDR3 loop: CASSQPGGGAYNEQFF. In DNA, the CDR3 is TGTGCCAGCAGCCAACCGGGAGGGGGAGCCTACAATGAGCAGTTCTTC.

This clonotype was picked up a small number of times. This sequence joins TRBV10-1 and TRBJ2-1; TRBD2 agrees at 9 bases. The length of the CDR3 is 12 residues. Germline V CDR1 and CDR2: WNHNN, SYGVQD (reference sequence). V dropped 9 bases and J dropped 14; count of bases not matched to a gene: 11. The CDR3 sequence: CASRRGSGRKFF. CDR3 nucleotides: TGCGCCAGTCGTCGGGGTAGCGGGAGAAAGTTCTTC.

This clonotype turned up a few times. The chain is built from TRBV7-2 and TRBJ2-2; D ambiguous. This CDR3 region has 13 residues. V was trimmed by 3 bases and J by 5 bases, leaving 7 bases between them. Germline V gene sequence: CDR1 SGHTA, CDR2 FQGNSA. CDR3 residues: CASSLVKTGELFF. The DNA of the CDR3 is TGTGCCAGCAGCTTGGTAAAAACCGGGGAGCTGTTTTTT.

This clonotype turned up a few times. The V gene is TRBV10-3, the J gene TRBJ1-5, with 7 bases matching TRBD1. V shed 6 bases and J 4 bases; nucleotides not matched to a gene: 6. Germline lookup yields CDR1 ENHRY and CDR2 SYGVKD. CDR3 length: 14 residues. DNA for the CDR3: TGTGCCATCAGCCTTGGACAGGAGAATCAGCCCCAGCATTTT. Its translation: CAISLGQENQPQHF.

The CDR3 here is CASSLAGGHGYTF. In DNA, the CDR3 is TGTGCCAGCAGTTTAGCAGGGGGACATGGCTACACCTTC. This chain uses TRBV12-3 or TRBV12-4 with TRBJ1-2; D is possibly TRBD1 (6 bases). V dropped 0 bases and J dropped 6 bases, with 8 bases sitting between them. The CDR3 contains 13 residues.

The sample holds a few counts of this clonotype. V gene TRBV15 combines with J gene TRBJ2-7; 7 nucleotides align to TRBD1. This CDR3 has 16 residues. The J segment lost 3 bases and the V segment lost 1 base, leaving 9 bases of the junction unmatched. Looked up from germline, CDR1 is LNHNV and CDR2 is YYDKDF (reference sequence). CDR3 sequence: CATSRVNRQGNYEQYF. The CDR3 DNA is TGTGCCACCAGCAGAGTAAACCGACAGGGTAACTACGAGCAGTACTTC.

This clonotype was seen a handful of times. The chain uses TRBV6-1 and TRBJ2-3, with TRBD1 matching over 9 bases. This CDR3 comprises 16 residues. Germline CDR1 MNHNS, CDR2 SASEGT. After removal of 6 bases from V and 3 bases from J, the junction contained 10 bases not matched to a gene. The DNA for the CDR3 is TGTGCCAGCAGCCTCTTAGGACAGGGGAATACAGATACGCAGTATTTT. This encodes CASSLLGQGNTDTQYF.

The table lists this clonotype with a few counts. J is TRBJ2-3 and V is TRBV15; TRBD1 matches at 7 bases. This CDR3 region has 17 residues. Trimming cost V 3 bases and J 0 bases; bases outside gene matches: 9. Germline V gene lookup returns CDR1 LNHNV and CDR2 YYDKDF (reference sequence). CDR3 nucleotides: TGTGCCACCAGCAGCCTACCCGGACAGGCTAGCACAGATACGCAGTATTTT. Translating gives CATSSLPGQASTDTQYF.

There are a few counts of this clonotype. J is TRBJ2-7 and V is TRBV5-6, with 11 positions matching TRBD1. Germline V gene sequence: CDR1 SGHDT, CDR2 YYEEEE. After removal of 4 bases from V and 6 bases from J, the junction contained 12 bases not matched to a gene. This CDR3 comprises 16 residues. The CDR3 nucleotides read TGTGCCAGCAGCCTCCCCGGACAGGGGGCAAACAGCGAGCAGTACTTC. This gives the protein CASSLPGQGANSEQYF.

The chain recombines TRBV5-1 with TRBJ2-5; possibly TRBD1 or TRBD2 for D (5 bases each). Germline assignment: CDR1 SGHRS and CDR2 YFSETQ. Trimming shortened V by 2 bases and J by 1 base, and 12 bases separated the two germline ends. The CDR3 is 15 amino acids. The CDR3 loop reads CASSLMGPTQETQYF. CDR3 nucleotides: TGCGCCAGCAGCTTAATGGGACCGACCCAAGAGACCCAGTACTTC.

The chain has TRBV27 and TRBJ2-5; 9 positions agree with TRBD1. Losses at the gene ends were 5 bases for V and 2 bases for J; bases not matched to a gene: 6. Germline CDR1 MNHEY, CDR2 SMNVEV (reference sequence). The CDR3 has 15 residues. CDR3 coding DNA: TGTGCCAGCAGTCCATGGGACAGGGAACAAGAGACCCAGTACTTC. Translating gives CASSPWDREQETQYF.

The genes are TRBV20-1 and TRBJ1-2; 9 bases map to TRBD1. V was pared by 0 bases and J by 6 bases, with 5 bases of the junction left unmatched. Per germline, CDR1 DFQATT and CDR2 SNEGSKA (reference sequence). This CDR3 region has 14 residues. The CDR3 DNA reads as TGCAGTGCTAGAGATAGGGACAGGGCGCATGGCTACACCTTC. It is translated as CSARDRDRAHGYTF.

This clonotype was recorded a few times. The chain combines TRBV7-2 with TRBJ2-2, with D unresolved. The ends were cut back, 3 bases at V and 7 bases at J, with 9 bases in the middle. There are 13 residues in the CDR3. Per germline, CDR1 SGHTA and CDR2 FQGNSA. The CDR3 bases are TGTGCCAGCAGCTTTAATCGTGTCGGGGAGCTGTTTTTT. Translation gives CASSFNRVGELFF.

This clonotype has a handful of counts. This chain links TRBV5-5 with TRBJ2-5; D unresolved. Germline CDR1 is SGHKS and CDR2 is YYEKEE (reference sequence). The V and J ends lost 3 bases and 5 bases respectively, with 14 bases between them. CDR3 length: 14 residues. The CDR3 reads CASSWNLTPETQYF. CDR3 nucleotide sequence: TGTGCCAGCAGCTGGAATCTGACCCCCGAGACCCAGTACTTC.

The CDR3 DNA reads as TGTGCCAGCAGTTTTTCAGGGACTAGCTTGCGCGAGCAGTACTTC. Its translation: CASSFSGTSLREQYF. The J gene is TRBJ2-7, the V gene TRBV28, with 9 bases fitting TRBD2. V was pared by 3 bases and J by 6 bases, with 9 bases of the junction left unmatched. The CDR3 spans 15 residues. From germline, CDR1 is MDHEN and CDR2 SYDVKM.

This clonotype was detected a few times. This sequence joins TRBV5-1 and TRBJ1-1, with a tentative D call TRBD1 (6 bases). Between the trimmed V and J ends, which lost 4 bases and 0 bases, there was a span of 10 bases. The CDR3 extends over 14 amino acids. In germline, CDR1 is SGHRS, CDR2 YFSETQ. The CDR3 DNA reads as TGCGCCAGCAGCGGAGGGGGGATGAACACTGAAGCTTTCTTT. It is translated as CASSGGGMNTEAFF.

The J gene is TRBJ2-2, the V gene TRBV7-3; either TRBD1 or TRBD2 may supply D (7 bases each). V shed 5 bases and J shed 1 base, with 17 bases lying between them. Germline CDR1 and CDR2: SGHTA and FQGTGA. This CDR3 comprises 17 residues. The chain's CDR3 is CASSPLRGGRNTGELFF. The CDR3 DNA reads TGTGCCAGCAGCCCGCTCAGGGGGGGGCGGAACACCGGGGAGCTGTTTTTT.

The rearrangement uses TRBV18 and TRBJ1-2; 9 bases fit TRBD1. CDR3 size: 19 residues. Germline loops: CDR1 KGHSH, CDR2 LQKENI. J was trimmed by 5 bases and V by 5 bases; bases with no gene match: 21. CDR3 DNA sequence: TGTGCCAGCTCAACCGCCGCCATGAACAACAGGGGGCGCGGGTATGGCTACACCTTC. Encoded protein: CASSTAAMNNRGRGYGYTF.

V gene TRBV24-1 combines with J gene TRBJ2-7; 7 bases fit TRBD1. Germline loops: CDR1 KGHDR, CDR2 SFDVKD. The CDR3 consists of 15 residues. V shed 4 bases, J shed 7 bases, and the junction held 12 bases outside the gene matches. The CDR3 is CATSDPGQPEVEQYF. Here the CDR3 DNA reads TGTGCCACCAGTGACCCGGGACAGCCTGAGGTGGAGCAGTACTTC.

This clonotype showed up just a few times. This chain joins TRBV4-1 and TRBJ2-7; D unclear. The V gene's germline CDR1 is MGHRA and CDR2 YSYEKL. The V and J ends lost 8 bases and 6 bases respectively, with 14 bases between them. The CDR3 has 12 amino acids. The CDR3 sequence: CASSEKLCEQYF. Here the CDR3 DNA reads TGCGCCAGCTCCGAAAAGCTATGCGAGCAGTACTTC.

This clonotype has only a few counts. This sequence joins TRBV5-1 and TRBJ2-5; tentatively, D is TRBD1 or TRBD2 (5 bases each). V lost 7 bases to trimming and J lost 5 bases, with 12 bases between them. This CDR3 comprises 12 residues. The germline V gene has CDR1 SGHRS and CDR2 YFSETQ. As DNA, the CDR3 is TGCGCCAGCTCCGGGACCCGGGAGACCCAGTACTTC. Translation gives CASSGTRETQYF.

The V call is TRBV5-1, the J call TRBJ2-1; D not resolved. The CDR3 has 14 residues. Germline CDR1 is SGHRS and CDR2 is YFSETQ. V was shortened by 4 bases and J by 2 bases, with 10 bases between the two germline ends. CDR3 bases: TGCGCCAGCAGCGCGGACGTCACCTACAATGAGCAGTTCTTC. It is translated as CASSADVTYNEQFF.

J is TRBJ1-6 and V is TRBV9; D gene unclear. V was pared by 5 bases and J by 7 bases, with 13 bases between. The CDR3 spans 14 residues. Germline CDR1 and CDR2: SGDLS and YYNGEE. This CDR3 is CASRREGANSPLHF. The CDR3 DNA is TGTGCCAGCAGGAGGGAGGGCGCGAATTCACCCCTCCACTTT.

The table lists this clonotype with many counts. This chain connects TRBV4-2 to TRBJ1-5; unclear D gene. CDR3 length: 16 residues. Deletions cut 0 bases from V and 9 bases from J, with 18 bases between. Per the germline V gene, CDR1 is LGHNA and CDR2 is YNFKEQ. The CDR3 is CASSQDGQSLYRPQHF. For the CDR3, the DNA is TGTGCCAGCAGCCAAGATGGGCAGTCGCTGTATCGGCCCCAGCATTTT.

This clonotype was picked up a small number of times. The V call is TRBV7-9, the J call TRBJ2-1; D unclear. The CDR3 loop spans 14 amino acids. Trimming cost V 5 bases and J 6 bases, with 14 bases left between them. CDR1 is SEHNR and CDR2 is FQNEAQ in the germline V gene (reference sequence). The chain's CDR3 is CASSALVATNEQFF. DNA for the CDR3: TGTGCCAGCAGCGCCTTGGTAGCTACCAATGAGCAGTTCTTC.